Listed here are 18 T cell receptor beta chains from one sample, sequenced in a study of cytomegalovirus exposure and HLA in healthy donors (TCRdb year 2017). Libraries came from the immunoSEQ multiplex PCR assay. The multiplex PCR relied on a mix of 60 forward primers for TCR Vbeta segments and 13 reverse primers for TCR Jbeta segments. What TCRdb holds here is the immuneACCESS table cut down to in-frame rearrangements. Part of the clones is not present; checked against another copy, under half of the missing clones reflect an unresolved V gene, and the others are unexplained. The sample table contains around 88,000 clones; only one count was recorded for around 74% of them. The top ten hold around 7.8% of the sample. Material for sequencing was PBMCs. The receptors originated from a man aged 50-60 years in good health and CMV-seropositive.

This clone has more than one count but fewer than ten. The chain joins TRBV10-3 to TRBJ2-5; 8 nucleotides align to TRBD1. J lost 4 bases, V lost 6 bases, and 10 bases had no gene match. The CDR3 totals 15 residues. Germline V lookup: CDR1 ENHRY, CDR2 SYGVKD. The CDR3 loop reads CAIRKSGGRGETQYF. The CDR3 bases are TGTGCCATCAGAAAGTCAGGGGGCAGGGGAGAGACCCAGTACTTC.

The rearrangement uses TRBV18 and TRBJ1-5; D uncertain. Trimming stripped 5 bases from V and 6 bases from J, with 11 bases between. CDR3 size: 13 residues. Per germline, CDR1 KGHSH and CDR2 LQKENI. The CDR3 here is CASSDLQAQPQHF. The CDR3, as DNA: TGTGCCAGCTCAGATCTGCAAGCTCAGCCCCAGCATTTT.

CDR3 amino acids: CASSALQGFTEAFF. The CDR3 DNA follows: TGTGCCAGCAGCGCGCTACAGGGATTCACTGAAGCTTTCTTT. This sequence joins TRBV6-1 and TRBJ1-1, with D possibly matching TRBD1 (6 bases). Trimming took 6 bases from V and 4 from J, leaving 15 bases between them. The CDR3 consists of 14 residues. Germline V gene lookup returns CDR1 MNHNS and CDR2 SASEGT.

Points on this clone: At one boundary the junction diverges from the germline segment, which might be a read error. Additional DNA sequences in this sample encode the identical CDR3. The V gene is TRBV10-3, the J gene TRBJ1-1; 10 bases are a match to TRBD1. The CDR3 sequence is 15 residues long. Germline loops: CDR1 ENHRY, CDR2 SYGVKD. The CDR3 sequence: CAISQGQGRDTEAFF. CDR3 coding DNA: TGTGCCATCAGTCAGGGACAGGGGAGAGACACTGAAGCTTTCTTC.

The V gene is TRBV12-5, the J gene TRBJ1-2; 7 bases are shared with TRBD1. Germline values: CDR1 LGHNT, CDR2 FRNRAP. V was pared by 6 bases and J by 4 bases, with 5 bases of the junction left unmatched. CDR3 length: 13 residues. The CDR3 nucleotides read TGTGCTAGTGGCATACAGGGGTTCTATGGCTACACCTTC. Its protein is CASGIQGFYGYTF.

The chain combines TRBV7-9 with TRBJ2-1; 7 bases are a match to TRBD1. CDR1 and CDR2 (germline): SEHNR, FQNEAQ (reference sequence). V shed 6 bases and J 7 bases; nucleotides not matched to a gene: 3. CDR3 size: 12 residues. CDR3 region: CASSSTGNEQFF. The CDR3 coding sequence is TGTGCCAGCAGTTCGACAGGGAATGAGCAGTTCTTC.

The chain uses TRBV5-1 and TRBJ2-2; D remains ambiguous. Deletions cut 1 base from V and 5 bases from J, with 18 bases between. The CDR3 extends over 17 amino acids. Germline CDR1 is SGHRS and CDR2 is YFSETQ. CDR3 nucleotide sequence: TGCGCCAGCAGCTTGACCACGACCGCCGGCAGGACCGGGGAGCTGTTTTTT. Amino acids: CASSLTTTAGRTGELFF.

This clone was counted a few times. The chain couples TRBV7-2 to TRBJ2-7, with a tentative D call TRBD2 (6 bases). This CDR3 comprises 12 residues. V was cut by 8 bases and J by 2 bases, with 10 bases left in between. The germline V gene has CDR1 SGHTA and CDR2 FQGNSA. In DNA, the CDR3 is TGTGCCAGCGCCGCGGGGACCTACGAGCAGTACTTC. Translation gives CASAAGTYEQYF. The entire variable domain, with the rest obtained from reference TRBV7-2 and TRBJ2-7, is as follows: GAGVSQSPSNKVTEKGKDVELRCDPISGHTALYWYRQSLGQGLEFLIYFQGNSAPDKSGLPSDRFSAERTGGSVSTLTIQRTQQEDSAVYLCASAAGTYEQYFGPGTRLTVT.

This CDR3 is CASRPGTGGLYGYTF. DNA of the CDR3: TGTGCCAGCAGGCCGGGGACAGGGGGCCTCTATGGCTACACCTTC. The gene calls are TRBV6-1 and TRBJ1-2; 12 bases line up with TRBD1. The CDR3 covers 15 residues. Germline CDR1 reads MNHNS; CDR2 reads SASEGT. V shed 6 bases and J 4 bases; nucleotides not matched to a gene: 6.

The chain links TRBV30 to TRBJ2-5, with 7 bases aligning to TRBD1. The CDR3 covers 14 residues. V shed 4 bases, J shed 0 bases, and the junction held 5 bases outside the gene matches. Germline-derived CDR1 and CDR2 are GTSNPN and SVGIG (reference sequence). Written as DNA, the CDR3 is TGTGCCTGGACCTGGGGACAGTACCAAGAGACCCAGTACTTC. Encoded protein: CAWTWGQYQETQYF.

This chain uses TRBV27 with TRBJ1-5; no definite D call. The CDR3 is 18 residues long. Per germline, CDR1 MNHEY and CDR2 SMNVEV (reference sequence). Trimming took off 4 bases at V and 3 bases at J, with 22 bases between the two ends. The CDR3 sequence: CASSSDRQVGGFNQPQHF. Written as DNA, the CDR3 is TGTGCCAGCAGTTCGGATCGCCAGGTGGGTGGGTTCAATCAGCCCCAGCATTTT.

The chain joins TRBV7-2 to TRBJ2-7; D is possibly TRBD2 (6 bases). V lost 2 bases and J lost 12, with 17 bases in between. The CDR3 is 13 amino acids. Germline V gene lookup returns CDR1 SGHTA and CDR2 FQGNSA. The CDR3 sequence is CASSLYRESEGYF. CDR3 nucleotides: TGTGCCAGCAGCTTATATCGGGAGTCAGAAGGGTACTTC.

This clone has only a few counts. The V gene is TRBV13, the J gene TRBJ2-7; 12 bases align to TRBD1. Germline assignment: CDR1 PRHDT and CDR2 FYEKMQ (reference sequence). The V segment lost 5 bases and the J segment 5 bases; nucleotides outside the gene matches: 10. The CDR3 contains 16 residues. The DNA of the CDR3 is TGTGCCAGCAGCATAGAGACCGGGACAGGGGGCCACGAGCAGTACTTC. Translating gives CASSIETGTGGHEQYF.

The CDR3 here is CASSPPRRDRGIETQYF. CDR3 DNA: TGTGCCAGCTCACCACCCCGCCGGGACAGGGGAATTGAGACCCAGTACTTC. This rearrangement joins TRBV18 to TRBJ2-5, with 10 bases matching TRBD1. This CDR3 is built from 17 residues. With V trimmed by 0 bases and J by 5 bases, 9 bases remained unmatched. The germline V gene encodes CDR1 KGHSH and CDR2 LQKENI.

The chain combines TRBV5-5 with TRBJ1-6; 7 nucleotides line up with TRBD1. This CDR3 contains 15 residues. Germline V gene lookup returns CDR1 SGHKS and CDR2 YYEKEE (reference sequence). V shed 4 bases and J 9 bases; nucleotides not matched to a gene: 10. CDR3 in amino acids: CASSSNRGLSSPLHF. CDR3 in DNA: TGTGCCAGCAGCAGCAACAGGGGCCTAAGTTCACCCCTCCACTTT.

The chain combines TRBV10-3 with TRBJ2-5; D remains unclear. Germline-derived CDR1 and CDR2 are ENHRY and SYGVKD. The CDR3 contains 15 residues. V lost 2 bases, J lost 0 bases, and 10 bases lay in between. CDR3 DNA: TGTGCCATCAGTGAGCCGATTGAGTACCAAGAGACCCAGTACTTC. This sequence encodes CAISEPIEYQETQYF.

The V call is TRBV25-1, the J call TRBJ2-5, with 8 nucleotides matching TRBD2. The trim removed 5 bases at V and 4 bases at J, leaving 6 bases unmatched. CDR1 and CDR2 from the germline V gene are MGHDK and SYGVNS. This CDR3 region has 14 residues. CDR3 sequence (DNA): TGTGCCAGCAGTCTTAGGGCGGGGGGAGAGACCCAGTACTTC. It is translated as CASSLRAGGETQYF.

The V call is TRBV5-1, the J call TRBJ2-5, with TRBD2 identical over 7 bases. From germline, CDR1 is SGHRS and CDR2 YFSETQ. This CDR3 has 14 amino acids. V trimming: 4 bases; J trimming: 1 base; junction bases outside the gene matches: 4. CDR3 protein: CASSGRGIQETQYF. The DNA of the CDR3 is TGCGCCAGCAGCGGGCGGGGGATCCAAGAGACCCAGTACTTC.